This passage covers 3 T cell receptor beta chains from one sample sequenced in a study of T cell responses to AZD1222 COVID-19 vaccine. TCRdb's table, derived via immunoSEQ multiplex PCR, lists solely in-frame clones and lacks some. The table has about 100,000 clones, less than 90% seen once. The sample in question was peripheral blood, obtained on day 0 of AZD1222 vaccination. These receptors originate from an adult in good health.

The chain joins TRBV5-4 to TRBJ2-5; 7 positions match TRBD1. The CDR3 is made up of 15 amino acids. Per the germline V gene, CDR1 is SGHNT and CDR2 is YYREEE (reference sequence). Losses at the gene ends were 4 bases for V and 2 bases for J; bases not matched to a gene: 8. The CDR3 reads CASSSRGRAQETQYF. CDR3 bases: TGTGCCAGCAGCAGTAGGGGGCGAGCTCAAGAGACCCAGTACTTC.

The chain recombines TRBV7-9 with TRBJ1-2, with D unresolved. The V end lost 6 bases, the J end lost 2 bases, and 19 bases lay between the germline ends. CDR3 size: 16 residues. CDR1 is SEHNR, CDR2 FQNEAQ, per germline (reference sequence). The chain's CDR3 is CASSVIRTELNYGYTF. CDR3 sequence (DNA): TGTGCCAGCAGTGTAATAAGGACGGAGTTAAACTATGGCTACACCTTC.

CDR3 nucleotide sequence: TGTGCCAGTAGTATTCCGGGACAGGGAAGGGACACTGAAGCTTTCTTT. This encodes CASSIPGQGRDTEAFF. V gene TRBV19 combines with J gene TRBJ1-1; TRBD1 aligns across 9 bases. CDR1 and CDR2 (germline): LNHDA, SQIVND (reference sequence). The CDR3 runs 16 residues. Trimming removed 3 bases from V and 3 bases from J; junction bases left unmatched: 8.